A selection of T cell receptor beta chains follows, all from one sample in a study of chemoradiotherapy in HPV16-positive cancers. This table comes from immunoSEQ multiplex PCR, and its TCRdb copy is limited to in-frame clones, with some not included. The sample has about 5,500 clones, about 78% seen once. This material was acquired from a patient who underwent chemoradiotherapy. The receptors originated from a human donor with HPV-associated anogenital cancer. Both conserved end residues are part of each CDR3. D genes are given only for firm matches. A clone size is listed for some rows: how often the clone was seen (once, few, many), or a class if it is expanded.

J gene	clone size	V gene	D gene	CDR3 DNA	CDR3 protein
TRBJ2-2	-	TRBV30	-	TGTGCCTGGAGTGTACAATCAGGGTCGGTCGGGGAGCTGTTTTTT	CAWSVQSGSVGELFF
TRBJ2-3	-	TRBV11-3	TRBD2	TGTGCCAGCAGCTCTGGGACTAGCGGGGGGTCGGGGGCAGATACGCAGTATTTT	CASSSGTSGGSGADTQYF
TRBJ2-7	-	TRBV7-9	TRBD2	TGTGCCAGCAGCTCGACTAGCGGGGCCTACGAGCAGTACTTC	CASSSTSGAYEQYF
TRBJ2-7	-	TRBV23-1	TRBD1	TGCGCCAGCAGTCAGCATAGGACAGGGCCCTACGAGCAGTACTTC	CASSQHRTGPYEQYF
TRBJ2-3	-	TRBV2	-	TGTGCCAGCTCTAGGGATTACACAGATACGCAGTATTTT	CASSRDYTDTQYF
TRBJ1-5	-	TRBV4-3	TRBD1	TGCGCCAGCAGCCAGACAGGGAGCAATCAGCCCCAGCATTTT	CASSQTGSNQPQHF
TRBJ2-7	-	TRBV5-8	TRBD2	TGTGCCAGCAGCTTGGAAGGACTAGCGGGAGGGCCGGCCTACGAGCAGTACTTC	CASSLEGLAGGPAYEQYF
TRBJ1-2	-	TRBV2	-	TGTGCCAGCAAGGGGGACCGGGAGAACTATGGCTACACCTTC	CASKGDRENYGYTF
TRBJ2-7	-	TRBV2	-	TGTGCCAGCAGTGAAGGAACAGGGCGGAGGGAGCAGTACTTC	CASSEGTGRREQYF
TRBJ2-7	few	TRBV7-8	TRBD1	TGTGCCAGCAGCTTAGGAGGGGGCGGAGAGCAGTACTTC	CASSLGGGGEQYF
TRBJ2-3	few	TRBV7-2	-	TGTGCCAGCAGCTTGGTCCCGAGCGATACGCAGTATTTT	CASSLVPSDTQYF
TRBJ1-2	few	TRBV7-8	TRBD1	TGTGCCAGCAGCTTAAACGGACAGGGCTATGGCTACACCTTC	CASSLNGQGYGYTF
TRBJ1-2	once	TRBV19	-	TGTGCCAGTAGTATAAAAAACTTTGACAGGACACGATATGGCTACACCTTC	CASSIKNFDRTRYGYTF
TRBJ1-6	-	TRBV5-6	TRBD1	TGTGCCAGCAGCTGGCCCCGGGACAGGGGAATATATAATTCACCCCTCCACTTT	CASSWPRDRGIYNSPLHF
TRBJ2-7	-	TRBV11-1	-	TGTGCCAGCAGCTTAGCGGGTCGGGGCTCCTACGAGCAGTACTTC	CASSLAGRGSYEQYF
TRBJ1-4	-	TRBV5-1	TRBD1	TGCGCCAGCAGCTTGGGGGGACTACGGACAGGGAAGGGGAATGAAAAACTGTTTTTT	CASSLGGLRTGKGNEKLFF
TRBJ2-3	-	TRBV19	-	TGTGCCAGTAGTATGTCCGGGGGCCTAGGGGGGGATACGCAGTATTTT	CASSMSGGLGGDTQYF
TRBJ2-7	-	TRBV5-8	-	TGTGCCAGCAGGATAAATCTCGGCAGAGCCTACGAGCAGTACTTC	CASRINLGRAYEQYF
TRBJ2-1	-	TRBV10-3	TRBD2	TGTGCCATCAGTGATGCACTAGCGGGAGGGCGGGATGAGCAGTTCTTC	CAISDALAGGRDEQFF
TRBJ1-3	-	TRBV5-1	TRBD1	TGCGCCAGCAGCCAGGACAGGGGGACTGGAAACACCATATATTTT	CASSQDRGTGNTIYF
TRBJ2-7	-	TRBV7-2	TRBD1	TGTGCCAGCACCATGCCGGGACAGGGGCTATACGAGCAGTACTTC	CASTMPGQGLYEQYF
TRBJ2-6	-	TRBV28	-	TGTGCCAGCAGTGACCCAGGGTCTGGGGCCAACGTCCTGACTTTC	CASSDPGSGANVLTF
TRBJ2-1	once	TRBV5-4	-	TGTGCCAGCAGCAGGACAGCCTACAATGAGCAGTTCTTC	CASSRTAYNEQFF
TRBJ2-7	-	TRBV6-6	TRBD1	TGTGCCAGCAGTGGACCGGGACAGGGTCTACAGCAGTACTTC	CASSGPGQGLQQYF
TRBJ2-7	once	TRBV29-1	TRBD1	TGCAGCGTTTCCCATGGACAGGGTATTTCCCTCTTC	CSVSHGQGISLF